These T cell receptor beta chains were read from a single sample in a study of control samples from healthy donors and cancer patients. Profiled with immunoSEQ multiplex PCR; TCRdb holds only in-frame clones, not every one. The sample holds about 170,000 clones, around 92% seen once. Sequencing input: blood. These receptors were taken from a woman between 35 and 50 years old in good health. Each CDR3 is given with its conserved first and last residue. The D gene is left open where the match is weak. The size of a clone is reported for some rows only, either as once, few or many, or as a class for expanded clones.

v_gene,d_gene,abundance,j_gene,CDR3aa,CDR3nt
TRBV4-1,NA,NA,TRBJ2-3,CASSQDPGPSTDTQYF,TGCGCCAGCAGCCAAGACCCAGGACCTAGCACAGATACGCAGTATTTT
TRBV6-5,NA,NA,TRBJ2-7,CASSVSEAPSYEQYF,TGTGCCAGCAGCGTTTCTGAGGCACCATCCTACGAGCAGTACTTC
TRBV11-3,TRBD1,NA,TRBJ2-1,CASKGQQRNEQFF,TGTGCCAGCAAGGGACAGCAAAGGAATGAGCAGTTCTTC
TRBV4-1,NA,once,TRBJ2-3,CASSQAGESTDTQYF,TGCGCCAGCAGCCAAGCGGGGGAGAGCACAGATACGCAGTATTTT
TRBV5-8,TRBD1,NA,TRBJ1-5,CASSYTDRANQPQHF,TGTGCCAGCAGCTATACGGACAGGGCGAATCAGCCCCAGCATTTT
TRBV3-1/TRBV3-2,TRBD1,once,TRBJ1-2,CASSQTGGDSYGYTF,TGTGCCAGCAGCCAGACAGGGGGAGACAGTTATGGCTACACCTTC
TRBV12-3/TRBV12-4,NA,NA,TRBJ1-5,CASSFSYQPQHF,TGTGCCAGCAGTTTCTCTTATCAGCCCCAGCATTTT
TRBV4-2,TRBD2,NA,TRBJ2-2,CASSQETPSGATLGTGELFF,TGTGCCAGCAGCCAAGAGACACCTAGCGGGGCGACCCTGGGCACCGGGGAGCTGTTTTTT
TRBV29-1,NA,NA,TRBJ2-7,CSVENRDYEQYF,TGCAGCGTTGAAAACAGGGACTACGAGCAGTACTTC
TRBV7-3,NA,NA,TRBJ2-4,CASSFDHQNIQYF,TGTGCCAGCAGCTTCGACCATCAAAACATTCAGTACTTC
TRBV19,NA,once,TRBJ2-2,CASNSFFGELFF,TGTGCCAGTAACTCCTTCTTCGGGGAGCTGTTTTTT
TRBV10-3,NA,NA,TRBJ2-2,CAISESRRADLTGELFF,TGTGCCATCAGTGAGTCGCGGCGGGCAGACCTCACCGGGGAGCTGTTTTTT
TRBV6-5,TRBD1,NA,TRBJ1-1,CASRPQDRGNAEAFF,TGTGCCAGCAGGCCCCAGGACAGGGGGAACGCTGAAGCTTTCTTT
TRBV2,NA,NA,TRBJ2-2,CASSEEGKGAGELFF,TGTGCCAGCAGTGAAGAAGGGAAAGGGGCCGGGGAGCTGTTTTTT
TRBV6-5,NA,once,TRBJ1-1,CASRYDNEAFF,TGTGCCAGCAGATATGACAATGAAGCTTTCTTT
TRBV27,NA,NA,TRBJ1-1,CASRSGPTNTEAFF,TGTGCCAGCAGGAGCGGGCCGACGAACACTGAAGCTTTCTTT
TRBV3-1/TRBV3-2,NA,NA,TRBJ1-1,CASSPRQGEAFF,TGTGCCAGCAGCCCCCGGCAGGGAGAAGCTTTCTTT
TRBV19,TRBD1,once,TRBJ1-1,CASSIVDRGGTEAFF,TGTGCCAGTAGTATAGTGGACAGGGGGGGCACTGAAGCTTTCTTT
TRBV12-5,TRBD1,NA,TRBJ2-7,CASGFDRGYEQYF,TGTGCTAGTGGTTTTGACAGGGGTTACGAGCAGTACTTC
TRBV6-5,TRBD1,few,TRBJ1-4,CASRRTGGNEKLFF,TGTGCCAGCAGAAGGACAGGGGGGAATGAAAAACTGTTTTTT